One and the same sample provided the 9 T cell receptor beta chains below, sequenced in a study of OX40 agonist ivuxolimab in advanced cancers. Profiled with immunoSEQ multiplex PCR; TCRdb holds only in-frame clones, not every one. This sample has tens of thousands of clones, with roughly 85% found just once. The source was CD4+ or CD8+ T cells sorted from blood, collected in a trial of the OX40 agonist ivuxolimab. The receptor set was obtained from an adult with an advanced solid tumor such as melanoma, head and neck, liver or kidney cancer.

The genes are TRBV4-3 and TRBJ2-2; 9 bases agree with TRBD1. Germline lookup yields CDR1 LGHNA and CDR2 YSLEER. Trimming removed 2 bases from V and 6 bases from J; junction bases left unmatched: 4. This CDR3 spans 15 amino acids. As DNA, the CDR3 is TGCGCCAGCAGCCAAAGGGACAGGGATCCCGGGGAGCTGTTTTTT. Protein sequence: CASSQRDRDPGELFF.

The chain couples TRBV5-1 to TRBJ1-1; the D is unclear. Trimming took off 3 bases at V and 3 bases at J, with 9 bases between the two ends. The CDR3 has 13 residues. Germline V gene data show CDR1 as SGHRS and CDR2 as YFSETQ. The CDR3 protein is CASSSLGDTEAFF. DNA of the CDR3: TGCGCCAGCAGCTCCTTGGGTGACACTGAAGCTTTCTTT.

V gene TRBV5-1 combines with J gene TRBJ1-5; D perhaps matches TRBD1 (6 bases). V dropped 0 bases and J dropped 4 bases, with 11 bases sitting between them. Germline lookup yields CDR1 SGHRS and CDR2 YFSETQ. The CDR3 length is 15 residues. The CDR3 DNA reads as TGCGCCAGCAGCTTGGGGACAGCCCGGAATCAGCCCCAGCATTTT. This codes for CASSLGTARNQPQHF.

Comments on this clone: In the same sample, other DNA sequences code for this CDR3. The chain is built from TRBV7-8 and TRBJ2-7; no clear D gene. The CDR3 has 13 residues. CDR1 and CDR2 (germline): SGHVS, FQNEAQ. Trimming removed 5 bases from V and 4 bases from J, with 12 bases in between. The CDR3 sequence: CASSPRTSYEQYF. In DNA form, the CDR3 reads TGTGCCAGCAGCCCCCGGACCTCATACGAGCAGTACTTC.

Here the CDR3 DNA reads TGCGCCAGCAGCCTATCGGGGGGGTCCGGGGAGCTGTTTTTT. Amino acid sequence: CASSLSGGSGELFF. The chain links TRBV4-1 to TRBJ2-2, with 8 bases fitting TRBD2. Germline V gives CDR1 MGHRA, CDR2 YSYEKL. The CDR3 loop spans 14 amino acids. Germline trimming cut 4 bases from V and 6 bases from J; bases unmatched to any gene: 4.

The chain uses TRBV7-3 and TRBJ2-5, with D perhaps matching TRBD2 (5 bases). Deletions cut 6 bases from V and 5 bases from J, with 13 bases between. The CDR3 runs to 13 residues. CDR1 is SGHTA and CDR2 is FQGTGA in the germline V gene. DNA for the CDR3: TGTGCCAGCAGTTTGGGAGCAGCGGAGACCCAGTACTTC. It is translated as CASSLGAAETQYF.

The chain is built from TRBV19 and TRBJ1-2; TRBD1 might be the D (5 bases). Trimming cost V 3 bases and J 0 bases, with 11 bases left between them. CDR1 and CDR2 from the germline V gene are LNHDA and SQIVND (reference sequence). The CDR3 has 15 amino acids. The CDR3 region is CASSMGRETNYGYTF. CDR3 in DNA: TGTGCCAGTAGTATGGGCAGGGAGACTAACTATGGCTACACCTTC.

The CDR3 here is CASSGFEGGTEAFF. The CDR3 DNA is TGTGCCAGCAGTGGGTTCGAGGGAGGGACTGAAGCTTTCTTT. This chain joins TRBV2 and TRBJ1-1; no clear D gene. The V end was cut by 4 bases, the J end by 5 bases, with 14 bases between. The germline V gene has CDR1 SNHLY and CDR2 FYNNEI. The CDR3 extends over 14 amino acids.

The CDR3 loop reads CASRVKGDQPQHF. The DNA for the CDR3 is TGTGCCAGCAGGGTCAAAGGAGATCAGCCCCAGCATTTT. This rearrangement joins TRBV6-5 to TRBJ1-5; D unclear. There are 13 residues in the CDR3. The V and J ends lost 6 bases and 5 bases respectively, with 11 bases between them. Germline values: CDR1 MNHEY, CDR2 SVGAGI.